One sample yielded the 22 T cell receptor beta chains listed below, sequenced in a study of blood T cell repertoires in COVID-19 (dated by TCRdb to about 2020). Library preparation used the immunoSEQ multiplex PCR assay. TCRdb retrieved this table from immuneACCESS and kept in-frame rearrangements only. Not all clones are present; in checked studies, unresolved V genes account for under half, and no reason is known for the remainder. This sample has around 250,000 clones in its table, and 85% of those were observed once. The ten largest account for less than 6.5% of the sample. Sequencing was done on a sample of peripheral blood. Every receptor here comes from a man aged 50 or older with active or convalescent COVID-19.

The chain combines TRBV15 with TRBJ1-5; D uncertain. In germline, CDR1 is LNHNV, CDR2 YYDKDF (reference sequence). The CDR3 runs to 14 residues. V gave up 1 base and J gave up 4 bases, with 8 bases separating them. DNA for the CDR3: TGTGCCACCAGCAGAGCGGCGGGAAATCAGCCCCAGCATTTT. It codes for CATSRAAGNQPQHF.

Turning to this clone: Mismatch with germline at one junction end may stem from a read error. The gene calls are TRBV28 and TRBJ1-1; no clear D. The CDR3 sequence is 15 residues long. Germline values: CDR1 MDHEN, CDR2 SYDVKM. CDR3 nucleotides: TGTGCCAGCTGTTTAGGTGGCACAGTGAATACTGAAGCTTTCTTT. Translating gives CASCLGGTVNTEAFF.

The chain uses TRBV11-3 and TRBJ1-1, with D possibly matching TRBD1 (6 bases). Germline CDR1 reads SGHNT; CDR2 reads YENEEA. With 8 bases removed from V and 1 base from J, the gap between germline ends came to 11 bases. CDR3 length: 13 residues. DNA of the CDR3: TGTGCCAGCGGGGCAGGGGCGAACACTGAAGCTTTCTTT. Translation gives CASGAGANTEAFF.

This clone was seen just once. The CDR3 DNA is TGCAGCGTTGGGCAGAGGAATGAGCAGTTCTTC. It is translated as CSVGQRNEQFF. The chain carries TRBV29-1 and TRBJ2-1, with no clear D. The CDR3 covers 11 residues. V was cut by 4 bases and J by 7 bases, with 8 bases left in between. CDR1 SQVTM and CDR2 ANQGSEA come from the germline V gene.

The CDR3, as DNA: TGTGCCAGCAGGGACAGGACCTACGAGCAGTACTTC. Translating gives CASRDRTYEQYF. This chain connects TRBV12-3 or TRBV12-4 to TRBJ2-7; 7 nucleotides align to TRBD1. This CDR3 is built from 12 residues. The V gene end was trimmed by 6 bases and the J gene end by 2 bases; junction bases not matched to a gene: 1.

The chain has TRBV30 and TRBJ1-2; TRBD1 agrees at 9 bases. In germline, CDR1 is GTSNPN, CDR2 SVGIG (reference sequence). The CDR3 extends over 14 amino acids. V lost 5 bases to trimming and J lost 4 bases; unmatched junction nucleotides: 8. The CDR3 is CAWAGQGLFYGYTF. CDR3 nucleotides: TGTGCCTGGGCAGGACAGGGGCTTTTCTATGGCTACACCTTC.

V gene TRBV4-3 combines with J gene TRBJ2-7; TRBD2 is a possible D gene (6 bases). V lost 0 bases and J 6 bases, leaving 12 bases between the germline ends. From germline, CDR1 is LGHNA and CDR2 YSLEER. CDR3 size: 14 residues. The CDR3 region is CASSQDLGGAEQYF. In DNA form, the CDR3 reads TGCGCCAGCAGCCAAGATCTGGGAGGTGCCGAGCAGTACTTC.

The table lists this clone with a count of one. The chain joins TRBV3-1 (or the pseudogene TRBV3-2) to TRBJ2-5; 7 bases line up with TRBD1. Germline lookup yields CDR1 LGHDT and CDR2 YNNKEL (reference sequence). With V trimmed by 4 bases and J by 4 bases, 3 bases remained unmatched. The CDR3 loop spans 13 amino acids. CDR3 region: CASSLQGSETQYF. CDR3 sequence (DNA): TGTGCCAGCAGCCTACAGGGGTCAGAGACCCAGTACTTC.

In DNA, the CDR3 is TGTGCCAGCTCACCTCCTATAGCGGGCTCCTACAATGAGCAGTTCTTC. Translation gives CASSPPIAGSYNEQFF. The chain uses TRBV18 and TRBJ2-1; TRBD2 agrees at 7 bases. CDR3 length equals 16 residues. Germline trimming cut 3 bases from V and 0 bases from J; bases unmatched to any gene: 5. Germline V gene lookup returns CDR1 KGHSH and CDR2 LQKENI.

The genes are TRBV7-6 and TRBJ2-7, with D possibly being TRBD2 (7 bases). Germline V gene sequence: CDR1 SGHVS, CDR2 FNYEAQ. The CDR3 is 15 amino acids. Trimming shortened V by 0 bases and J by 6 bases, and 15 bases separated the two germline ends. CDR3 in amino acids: CASSLAAGAGGEQYF. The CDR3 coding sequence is TGTGCCAGCAGCTTAGCGGCGGGGGCCGGGGGCGAGCAGTACTTC.

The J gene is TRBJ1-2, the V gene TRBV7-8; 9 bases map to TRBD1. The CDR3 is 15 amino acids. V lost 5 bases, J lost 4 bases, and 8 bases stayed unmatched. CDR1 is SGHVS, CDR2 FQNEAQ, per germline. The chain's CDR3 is CASSITGGAGYGYTF. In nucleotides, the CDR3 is TGTGCCAGCAGCATAACAGGGGGCGCCGGCTATGGCTACACCTTC.

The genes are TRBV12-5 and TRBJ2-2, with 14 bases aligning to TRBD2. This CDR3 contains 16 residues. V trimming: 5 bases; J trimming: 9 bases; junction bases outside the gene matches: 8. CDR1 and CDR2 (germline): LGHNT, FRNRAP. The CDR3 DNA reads TGTGCTAGTGGTCTCGGGACTAGCGGGAGCGGGTGGGAGCTGTTTTTT. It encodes CASGLGTSGSGWELFF.

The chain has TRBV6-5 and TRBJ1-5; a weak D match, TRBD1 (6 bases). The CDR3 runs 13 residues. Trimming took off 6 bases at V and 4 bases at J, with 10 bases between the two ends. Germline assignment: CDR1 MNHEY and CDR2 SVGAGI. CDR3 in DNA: TGTGCCAGCAGACAGGGCGGGAATCAGCCCCAGCATTTT. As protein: CASRQGGNQPQHF.

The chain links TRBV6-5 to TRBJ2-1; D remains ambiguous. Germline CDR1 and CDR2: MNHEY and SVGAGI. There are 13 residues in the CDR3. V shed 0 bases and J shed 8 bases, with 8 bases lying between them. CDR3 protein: CASSYSFPDEQFF. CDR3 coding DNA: TGTGCCAGCAGTTACTCGTTCCCTGATGAGCAGTTCTTC.

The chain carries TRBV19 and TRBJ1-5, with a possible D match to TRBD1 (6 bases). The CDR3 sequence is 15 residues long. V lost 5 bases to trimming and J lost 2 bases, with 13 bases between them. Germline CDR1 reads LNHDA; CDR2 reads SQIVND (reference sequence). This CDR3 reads CASSSVGAGNQPQHF. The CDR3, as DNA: TGTGCCAGTAGTTCCGTGGGGGCCGGCAATCAGCCCCAGCATTTT.

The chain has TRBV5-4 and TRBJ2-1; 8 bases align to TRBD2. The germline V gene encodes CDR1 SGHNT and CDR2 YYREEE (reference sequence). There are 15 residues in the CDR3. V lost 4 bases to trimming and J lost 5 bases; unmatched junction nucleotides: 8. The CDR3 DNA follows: TGTGCCAGCAGCCTCACTAGCGGCAGAAACAATGAGCAGTTCTTC. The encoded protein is CASSLTSGRNNEQFF.

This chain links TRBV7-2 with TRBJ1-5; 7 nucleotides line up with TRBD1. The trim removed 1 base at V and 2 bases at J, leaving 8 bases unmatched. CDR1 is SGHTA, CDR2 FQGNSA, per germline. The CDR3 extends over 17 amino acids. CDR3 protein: CASSLGYRGWGNQPQHF. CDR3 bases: TGTGCCAGCAGCTTAGGATACAGGGGATGGGGCAATCAGCCCCAGCATTTT.

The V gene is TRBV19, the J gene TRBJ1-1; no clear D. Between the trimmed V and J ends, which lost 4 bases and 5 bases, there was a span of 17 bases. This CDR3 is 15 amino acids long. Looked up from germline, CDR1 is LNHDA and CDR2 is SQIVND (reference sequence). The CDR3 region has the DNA TGTGCCAGTAGTACCCCCCCGTCGGGAAAAACTGAAGCTTTCTTT. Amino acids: CASSTPPSGKTEAFF.

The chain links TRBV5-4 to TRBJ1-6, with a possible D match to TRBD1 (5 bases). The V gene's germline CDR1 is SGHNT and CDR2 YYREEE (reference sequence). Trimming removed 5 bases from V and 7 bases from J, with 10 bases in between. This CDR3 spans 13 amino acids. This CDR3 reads CASRPQGNSPLHF. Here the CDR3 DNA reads TGTGCCAGCAGGCCCCAGGGCAATTCACCCCTCCACTTT.

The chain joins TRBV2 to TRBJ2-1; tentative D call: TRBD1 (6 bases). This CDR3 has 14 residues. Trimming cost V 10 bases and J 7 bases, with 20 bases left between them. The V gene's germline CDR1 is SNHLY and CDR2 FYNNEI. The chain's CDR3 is CATQRDINMNEQFF. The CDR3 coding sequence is TGTGCCACCCAACGGGACATAAACATGAATGAGCAGTTCTTC.

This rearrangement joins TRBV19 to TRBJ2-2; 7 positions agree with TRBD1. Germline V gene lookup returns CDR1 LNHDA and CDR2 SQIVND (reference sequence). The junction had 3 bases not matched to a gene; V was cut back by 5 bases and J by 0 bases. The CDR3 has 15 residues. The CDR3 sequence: CASSQGTANTGELFF. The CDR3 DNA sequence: TGTGCCAGTAGTCAGGGGACAGCGAACACCGGGGAGCTGTTTTTT.

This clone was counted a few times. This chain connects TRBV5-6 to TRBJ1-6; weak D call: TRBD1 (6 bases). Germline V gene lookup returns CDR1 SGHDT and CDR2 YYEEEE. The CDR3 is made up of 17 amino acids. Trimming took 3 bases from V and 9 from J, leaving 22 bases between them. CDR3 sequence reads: CASSSGVSARGGSPLHF. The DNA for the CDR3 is TGTGCCAGCAGCTCAGGTGTCAGCGCCCGAGGGGGTTCACCCCTCCACTTT.